This T cell receptor beta chain came from a study of control samples from healthy donors and cancer patients. V lost 2 bases to trimming and J lost 5 bases; unmatched junction nucleotides: 3. The CDR3 is 14 residues long. The V gene's germline CDR1 is SNHLY and CDR2 FYNNEI. Sequencing used immunoSEQ multiplex PCR; TCRdb keeps in-frame clones, though not all of them. The table has 100,000 to 150,000 clones, roughly 90% seen once. The source material was PBMCs. The clonotype was recovered from a man aged 50 or older with head and neck cancer. The chain joins TRBV2 to TRBJ1-5, with 7 nucleotides matching TRBD1. The CDR3 coding sequence is TGTGCCAGCAGTGAACAGACAGGGCATCAGCCCCAGCATTTT. It is translated as CASSEQTGHQPQHF.